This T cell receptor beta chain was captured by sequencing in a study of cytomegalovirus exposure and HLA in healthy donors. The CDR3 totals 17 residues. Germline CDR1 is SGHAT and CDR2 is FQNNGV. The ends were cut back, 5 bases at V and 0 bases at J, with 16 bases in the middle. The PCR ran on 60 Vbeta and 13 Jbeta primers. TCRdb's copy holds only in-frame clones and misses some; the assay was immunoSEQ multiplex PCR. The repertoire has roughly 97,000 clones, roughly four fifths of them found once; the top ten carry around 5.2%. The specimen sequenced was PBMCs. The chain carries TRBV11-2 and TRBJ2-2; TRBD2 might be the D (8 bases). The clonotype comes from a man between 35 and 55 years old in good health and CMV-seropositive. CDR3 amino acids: CASSLRGREANTGELFF. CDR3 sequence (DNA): TGTGCCAGCAGCCTAAGGGGGCGGGAGGCGAACACCGGGGAGCTGTTTTTT.